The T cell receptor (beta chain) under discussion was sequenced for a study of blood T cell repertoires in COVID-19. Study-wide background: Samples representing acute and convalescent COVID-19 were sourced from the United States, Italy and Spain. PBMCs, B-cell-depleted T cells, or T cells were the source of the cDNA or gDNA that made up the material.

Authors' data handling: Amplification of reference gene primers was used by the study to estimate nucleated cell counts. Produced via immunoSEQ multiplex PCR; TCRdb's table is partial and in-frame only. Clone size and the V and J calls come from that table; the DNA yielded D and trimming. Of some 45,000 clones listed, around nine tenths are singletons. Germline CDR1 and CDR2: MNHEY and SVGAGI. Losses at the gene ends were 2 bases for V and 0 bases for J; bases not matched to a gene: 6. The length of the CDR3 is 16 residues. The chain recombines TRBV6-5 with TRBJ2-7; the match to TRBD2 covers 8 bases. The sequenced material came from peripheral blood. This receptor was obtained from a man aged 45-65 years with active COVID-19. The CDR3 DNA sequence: TGTGCCAGCAGTTACAGTTTAGCGGGGATCTCCTACGAGCAGTACTTC. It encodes CASSYSLAGISYEQYF.